This TCR beta chain comes out of a study of shared clonotypes between healthy human individuals. Study-wide points: About 5.2% was the fraction of naive CD4 clonotypes found shared across several donors.

Subsets obtained from CD4+ cells comprised CD45RA+ naive and CD45RA-negative memory cells. Sequencing was performed with immunoSEQ multiplex PCR; in TCRdb, only in-frame clones are kept and a portion is missing. The profile shows roughly 2,500,000 clones, over 85% of them singletons. This CDR3 comprises 16 residues. Trimming took off 6 bases at V and 4 bases at J, with 19 bases between the two ends. Germline CDR1 reads MDHEN; CDR2 reads SYDVKM. This clone has a single count. The antigen is not known. The receptor's source is a man in his late teens or twenties in good health. Some clones in this sample may be carry-over from other donors' samples. The chain couples TRBV28 to TRBJ1-3; D remains unclear. The specimen sequenced was naive CD4+ T cells from PBMCs. Subset here: CD45RA+ positively selected. DNA of the CDR3: TGTGCCAGCAGGCCCGGCGGAGGGATCTTCGGAAACACCATATATTTT. It encodes CASRPGGGIFGNTIYF.